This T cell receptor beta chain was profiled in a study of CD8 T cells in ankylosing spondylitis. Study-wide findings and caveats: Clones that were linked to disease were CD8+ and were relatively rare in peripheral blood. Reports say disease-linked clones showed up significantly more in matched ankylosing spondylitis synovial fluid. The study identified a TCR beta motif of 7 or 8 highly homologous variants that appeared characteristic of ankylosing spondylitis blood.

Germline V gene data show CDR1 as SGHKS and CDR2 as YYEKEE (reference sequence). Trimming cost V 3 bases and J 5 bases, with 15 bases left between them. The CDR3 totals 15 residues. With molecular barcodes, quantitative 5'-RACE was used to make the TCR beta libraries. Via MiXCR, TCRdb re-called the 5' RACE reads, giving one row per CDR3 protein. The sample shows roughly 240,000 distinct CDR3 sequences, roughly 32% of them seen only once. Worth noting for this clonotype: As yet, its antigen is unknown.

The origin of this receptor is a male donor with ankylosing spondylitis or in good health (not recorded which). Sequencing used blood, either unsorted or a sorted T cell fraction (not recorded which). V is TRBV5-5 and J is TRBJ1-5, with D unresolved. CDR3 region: CASSSDTRVDQPQHF. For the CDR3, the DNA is TGTGCCAGCAGCTCCGACACAAGAGTCGATCAGCCCCAGCATTTT.